These 21 T cell receptor beta chains were all obtained from the same sample, sequenced in a study of CD8 T cells in ankylosing spondylitis. Each CDR3 protein is one row after TCRdb ran MiXCR on the 5' RACE reads. The sample has some 150,000 distinct CDR3 sequences, roughly an eighth seen once. The sequenced sample consisted of blood, either unsorted or a sorted T cell fraction (not recorded which). These receptors all come from a female donor with ankylosing spondylitis or in good health (not recorded which).

The chain uses TRBV12-3 or TRBV12-4 and TRBJ2-5; tentatively, D is TRBD1 (5 bases). The CDR3 covers 17 residues. V was shortened by 1 base and J by 5 bases, with 20 bases between the two germline ends. DNA of the CDR3: TGTGCCAGCAGTTTAGAAGGGGTCAGCCTGAAATTGGAGACCCAGTACTTC. It encodes CASSLEGVSLKLETQYF.

This clonotype has at least ten counts. The chain uses TRBV7-6 and TRBJ1-3; possibly TRBD1 for D (6 bases). The CDR3 loop spans 13 amino acids. Germline V gives CDR1 SGHVS, CDR2 FNYEAQ. V was cut by 3 bases and J by 4 bases, with 7 bases left in between. CDR3 sequence (DNA): TGTGCCAGCAGCTTCAGGGGAGGAAACACCATATATTTT. Residues: CASSFRGGNTIYF.

In its sample, this clonotype was seen many times. The rearrangement links TRBV10-3 to TRBJ2-1; tentatively, D is TRBD1 or TRBD2 (5 bases each). V shed 8 bases and J shed 0 bases, with 17 bases lying between them. The length of the CDR3 is 16 residues. The germline V gene encodes CDR1 ENHRY and CDR2 SYGVKD. This chain's CDR3 is CAIGREGGGSYNEQFF. CDR3 DNA: TGTGCCATCGGCCGTGAGGGTGGGGGCTCCTACAATGAGCAGTTCTTC.

The chain employs TRBV7-9 and TRBJ1-3, with 7 bases fitting TRBD1. This CDR3 contains 18 residues. The germline gives CDR1 SEHNR, CDR2 FQNEAQ (reference sequence). J was trimmed by 0 bases and V by 5 bases; bases with no gene match: 13. Written as DNA, the CDR3 is TGTGCCAGCAGCCAACCGGGGGGACAGCGACCCTCTGGAAACACCATATATTTT. Its protein is CASSQPGGQRPSGNTIYF.

At least ten counts were recorded for this clonotype. The chain recombines TRBV6-6 with TRBJ2-1, with D perhaps matching TRBD1 (6 bases). The CDR3 is 12 amino acids. V gave up 7 bases and J gave up 6 bases, with 10 bases separating them. The germline V gene encodes CDR1 MNHNY and CDR2 SVGAGI (reference sequence). CDR3 DNA: TGTGCCAGCACCAGGGGTAGCAATGAGCAGTTCTTC. Protein product: CASTRGSNEQFF.

This sequence joins TRBV19 and TRBJ2-5; D is perhaps TRBD1 (6 bases). Germline loops: CDR1 LNHDA, CDR2 SQIVND (reference sequence). V was shortened by 5 bases and J by 3 bases, with 16 bases between the two germline ends. This CDR3 has 15 amino acids. As DNA, the CDR3 is TGTGCCAGTAGTTCTGCTGGACAGCGCAAAGAGACCCAGTACTTC. Its protein product is CASSSAGQRKETQYF.

This clonotype was found many times. The V call is TRBV2, the J call TRBJ2-5, with D unresolved. The V end lost 6 bases, the J end lost 5 bases, and 19 bases lay between the germline ends. The germline V gene has CDR1 SNHLY and CDR2 FYNNEI. The CDR3 runs 15 residues. The DNA for the CDR3 is TGTGCCAGCAGAACAAGAGGCGGTTATGGCGAGACCCAGTACTTC. This translates into CASRTRGGYGETQYF.

The sample holds many counts of this clonotype. This rearrangement joins TRBV3-1 to TRBJ2-3; 12 bases fit TRBD2. The CDR3 runs 17 residues. Germline loops: CDR1 LGHDT, CDR2 YNNKEL (reference sequence). With V trimmed by 1 base and J by 4 bases, 6 bases remained unmatched. Written as DNA, the CDR3 is TGTGCCAGCAGCCAAGGCGTACTAGCGGGAGGCGCAGATACGCAGTATTTT. As protein: CASSQGVLAGGADTQYF.

The table lists this clonotype with many counts. The chain couples TRBV5-6 to TRBJ1-5, with D possibly being TRBD1 (5 bases). This CDR3 has 15 residues. V lost 4 bases, J lost 2 bases, and 13 bases lay in between. Germline V CDR1 and CDR2: SGHDT, YYEEEE. CDR3 protein: CASSIYQGGNQPQHF. In DNA form, the CDR3 reads TGTGCCAGCAGCATATATCAGGGAGGCAATCAGCCCCAGCATTTT.

This clonotype was counted many times. V is TRBV5-1 and J is TRBJ2-5; 9 positions agree with TRBD2. This CDR3 region has 16 residues. The V gene end was trimmed by 4 bases and the J gene end by 2 bases; junction bases not matched to a gene: 9. Germline V gene lookup returns CDR1 SGHRS and CDR2 YFSETQ. CDR3 in amino acids: CASSVLAGVVQETQYF. The DNA for the CDR3 is TGCGCCAGCAGCGTGTTAGCGGGAGTGGTTCAAGAGACCCAGTACTTC.

The gene calls are TRBV19 and TRBJ2-6; D ambiguous. The germline CDR1 and CDR2 sequences are LNHDA and SQIVND (reference sequence). The CDR3 spans 12 residues. V was pared by 7 bases and J by 4 bases, with 5 bases between. CDR3: CASNPGANVLTF. The CDR3 bases are TGTGCCAGTAACCCCGGGGCCAACGTCCTGACTTTC.

The genes are TRBV10-3 and TRBJ2-5, with D possibly being TRBD2 (5 bases). V was pared by 0 bases and J by 6 bases, with 14 bases between. The length of the CDR3 is 15 residues. Germline-derived CDR1 and CDR2 are ENHRY and SYGVKD. The CDR3 region has the DNA TGTGCCATCAGTGAGTCGCTGGGAAACGGGAAGACCCAGTACTTC. Translated, it gives CAISESLGNGKTQYF.

On this clonotype: It may be a read error: a sequence one base away is much more abundant. The chain couples TRBV7-2 to TRBJ2-1, with 10 bases matching TRBD2. CDR3 length equals 16 residues. Germline-derived CDR1 and CDR2 are SGHTA and FQGNSA. Losses at the gene ends were 0 bases for V and 6 bases for J; bases not matched to a gene: 5. The DNA of the CDR3 is TGTGCCAGCAGCTTAGCGGCTAGCGGGGGCTGCAATGAGCAGTTCTTC. Protein: CASSLAASGGCNEQFF.

This clonotype was detected many times. J is TRBJ2-7 and V is TRBV25-1, with D possibly being TRBD1 or TRBD2 (5 bases each). V lost 2 bases to trimming and J lost 3 bases, with 11 bases between them. From germline, CDR1 is MGHDK and CDR2 SYGVNS. The CDR3 has 14 residues. CDR3 nucleotide sequence: TGTGCCAGCAGTGAAGGGTGGGACGGCTACGAGCAGTACTTC. Encoded protein: CASSEGWDGYEQYF.

This clonotype has at least ten counts. The V gene is TRBV12-3 or TRBV12-4, the J gene TRBJ1-2, with 8 bases lining up with TRBD1. Trimming removed 6 bases from V and 5 bases from J; junction bases left unmatched: 2. The CDR3 length is 12 residues. The CDR3 coding sequence is TGTGCCAGCAGGGACAGGGTTTATGGCTACACCTTC. Protein product: CASRDRVYGYTF.

At least ten counts were recorded for this clonotype. The chain joins TRBV5-6 to TRBJ2-1; 7 bases align to TRBD1. The CDR3 covers 15 residues. Germline V gene data show CDR1 as SGHDT and CDR2 as YYEEEE. V was clipped by 4 bases and J by 7 bases; unmatched bases: 11. In DNA, the CDR3 is TGTGCCAGCAGCGCCCAGACAGGGTCTGGTAATGAGCAGTTCTTC. It translates to CASSAQTGSGNEQFF.

This clonotype was detected many times. The chain employs TRBV28 and TRBJ1-6, with 7 bases that match TRBD1. The CDR3 has 16 residues. The V gene's germline CDR1 is MDHEN and CDR2 SYDVKM. The V and J ends lost 3 bases and 7 bases, in that order; junction bases with no gene match: 9. The CDR3: CASSFPPDRTNSPLHF. The CDR3 region has the DNA TGTGCCAGCAGTTTCCCCCCGGACAGGACGAATTCACCCCTCCACTTT.

The chain couples TRBV28 to TRBJ1-4; D is unclear. The CDR3 is 12 residues long. V lost 5 bases to trimming and J lost 7 bases, with 8 bases between them. Germline-derived CDR1 and CDR2 are MDHEN and SYDVKM. CDR3 sequence: CASSRVGEKLFF. The CDR3 region has the DNA TGTGCCAGCAGTCGAGTGGGTGAAAAACTGTTTTTT. Based on the CDR3 plus reference TRBV28 and TRBJ1-4, the full variable domain is DVKVTQSSRYLVKRTGEKVFLECVQDMDHENMFWYRQDPGLGLRLIYFSYDVKMKEKGDIPEGYSVSREKKERFSLILESASTNQTSMYLCASSRVGEKLFFGSGTQLSVL.

The chain has TRBV20-1 and TRBJ2-7, with D unclear. V was pared by 0 bases and J by 4 bases, with 22 bases between. There are 17 residues in the CDR3. Looked up from germline, CDR1 is DFQATT and CDR2 is SNEGSKA (reference sequence). The CDR3 region has the DNA TGCAGTGCTAGAGACCATGGTCGACCAGTCAGAATTTACGAGCAGTACTTC. It codes for CSARDHGRPVRIYEQYF.

Ten or more counts support this clonotype. This chain links TRBV11-3 with TRBJ2-1; no definite D call. Germline assignment: CDR1 SGHNT and CDR2 YENEEA. The CDR3 has 12 residues. Trimming took 1 base from V and 8 from J, leaving 6 bases between them. DNA of the CDR3: TGTGCCAGCAGCTTAGGTGGTGATGAGCAGTTCTTC. Protein: CASSLGGDEQFF.

This clonotype was seen repeatedly, ten times or more. The rearrangement uses TRBV5-1 and TRBJ1-1, with 9 nucleotides matching TRBD1. With V trimmed by 1 base and J by 5 bases, 9 bases remained unmatched. Per germline, CDR1 SGHRS and CDR2 YFSETQ. The CDR3 extends over 16 amino acids. For the CDR3, the DNA is TGCGCCAGCAGCTTGACAGGGGGCCTTGGAGGAACTGAAGCTTTCTTT. It specifies CASSLTGGLGGTEAFF.